This entry describes one T cell receptor beta chain. This sample was included in a study of memory CD4+ T cells and cytomegalovirus serostatus. Method: immunoSEQ multiplex PCR; TCRdb's copy keeps in-frame clones and lacks some. The sample lists around 99,000 clones, approximately 80% occurring once. CDR3 length equals 12 residues. Trimming pared 0 bases from V and 5 bases from J, leaving 5 bases between. Per germline, CDR1 SGHNT and CDR2 YYREEE (reference sequence). The sort gate was single viable CD3+CD4+CD8-CD45RO+ cells for memory CD4+ T cells. The sequencing input was memory CD4+ T cells from blood. The chain couples TRBV5-4 to TRBJ1-1; no clear D. This TCR was sampled from an adult in good health and CMV-seropositive. The CDR3 bases are TGTGCCAGCAGCTTGGATGTAACTGAAGCTTTCTTT. Translated, it gives CASSLDVTEAFF.